This paragraph reports one T cell receptor (beta chain). This clone is a singleton in its sample. Its antigen is still unknown. It has no much larger one-base neighbor in the sample; base qualities were not kept. V is pared back by 1 base and J by 1 base, with 7 bases lying between the germline termini. The CDR3 sequence holds 15 residues, the cysteine and phenylalanine included. Of the read, only the CDR3 DNA is kept; its 45 bases are in frame from base 1. For CDR1 and CDR2, the germline V gene (reference sequence) lists SEHNR and FQNEAQ. This record belongs to a study of shared clonotypes between healthy human individuals (dated by TCRdb to about 2020). Regarding the study in general: A few men and two women, aged 18 to 49 years, made up the cohort. Different laboratories and diverse techniques were used to prepare libraries and sequence TCR repertoires, to increase sequencing depth and limit assay-specific biases. Blood TCR repertoires of roughly five healthy adults were deeply sequenced to estimate repertoire size and the extent of clonotype sharing between individuals. Leukapheresis yielded between about 0.85 and 9.5 billion PBMCs per donor. For each donor, three plates each were used for CD4 naive and CD4 memory, two plates were used for CD8 naive, and one plate was used for CD8 memory. What the work shows at the level of the full study, not this receptor alone: Rarefaction of sorted-subset datasets indicated incomplete sequencing despite the large sequencing depth. Pairwise subsampling indicated that sequencing depth was expected to affect the degree of clonotype sharing among donors. Approximately 5% of naive CD4, 3.5% of naive CD8, about 2.1% of memory CD4, and about 0.4% of memory CD8 clonotypes were shared across a handful of donors. Only blood was sampled, and tissue TCR repertoires likely differ from those in blood. Naive subsets generally had larger estimated clonotype richness than memory subsets. Compared with non-shared clonotypes, the clonotypes found in all four sorted-subset donors had higher generation probabilities. Because the study included only a small number of donors, the genetic and exposure-history diversity represented was limited.

Using the deep immunoSEQ assay, TCR CDR3 regions were amplified from genomic DNA by multiplex PCR. Extracted genomic DNA from each cell subset was distributed evenly across all wells of several immunoSEQ 96-well plates, and each plate was treated as a replicate. Each replicate PCR for sorted subsets received approximately 220 ng genomic DNA, equal to about 29,000 T cell genomes. The purified libraries were quantified using a Qubit 3.0 fluorometer, sized with a Bioanalyzer 2100, and then quantified again using the KAPA Library Quantification kit. Every immunoSEQ 96-well plate was sequenced on a dedicated single-read 150-cycle Illumina NextSeq 550 flow cell. From the authors' description of their analysis: The immunoSEQ output contained only junctional sequences without quality scores, so filtering could not match that applied to full-length reads. To assign V/J genes and CDR3, sequences were annotated against IMGT germline references using PyIR, a Python wrapper for IgBLAST v1.9. Reads were filtered out if the reads had weak V/J assignments (E-value above 1e-6), no CDR3, stop codons, out-of-frame junctions, or ambiguous translated residues. A V3J clonotype was defined by an identical inferred V gene, J gene, and CDR3 amino acid sequence. Percentage overlap between repertoires was computed as shared unique clonotypes divided by the size of the smaller repertoire. Richness of each repertoire was evaluated using RTK rarefaction, the Chao1 estimator, and Recon v2.1 estimates of unobserved clonotypes. OLGA was used to compute generation probabilities for all TCRbeta clonotypes that the gDNA method yielded from a handful of donors. TCRdb holds this immuneACCESS table with in-frame rearrangements only. Some clones are missing; in checked studies, unresolved V genes explain under half, and the rest has no known cause. From that table come the V and J calls and clone size; the DNA was used to work out D and trimming. The sample yields some 380,000 clones; approximately 96% were counted once. The top ten clones comprise approximately 0.32% of the sample.

Healthy HIV-negative adults with no recently reported acute infections or vaccinations were included as donors. Every donor was a Caucasian adult residing in Nashville, Tennessee, USA. The CD8 memory samples were a combination of magnetically selected CD45RO+ cells and CCR7-negative CD45RA+ effector memory (TemRA) cells. After blood collection by leukapheresis, PBMCs were isolated using Ficoll-Histopaque density gradient centrifugation and then cryopreserved in the vapor phase of liquid nitrogen. Purity and quantity of every magnetically sorted T cell population were checked by analytical flow cytometry. Genomic DNA was isolated from each sorted fraction and quantified by UV absorbance on a Nanodrop 2000c.

What was sequenced was memory CD8+ T cells sorted from blood. In light of the paper, this sample's cell subset or site label describes: CD45RO+ cells pooled with CCR7-negative TemRA cells. The rearrangement joined TRBV7-9 to TRBJ2-2; the D gene lacks a confident call. The sequence was obtained from a man aged 25 to 40 in good health. DNA sequence: TGTGCCAGCAGCTTAGGTCGCCAGAACACCGGGGAGCTGTTTTTT. Translated, it gives CASSLGRQNTGELFF.